These 31 T cell receptor beta chains came from one sample sequenced in a study of blood T cell repertoires in COVID-19. Method: immunoSEQ multiplex PCR; TCRdb's copy keeps in-frame clones and lacks some. The sample yields some 97,000 clones, around four fifths seen once. The specimen was peripheral blood. The receptors originated from a man between 50 and 59 years old with active or convalescent COVID-19.

V and J are TRBV3-1 (or the pseudogene TRBV3-2) and TRBJ2-1; possible D gene TRBD2, 5 bases. Trimming removed 0 bases at V and 8 bases at J, with 14 bases between. The V gene's germline CDR1 is LGHDT and CDR2 YNNKEL (reference sequence). The CDR3 spans 15 residues. The CDR3 nucleotides read TGTGCCAGCAGCCAAGATTCCACTAGAGGCCATGAGCAGTTCTTC. It translates to CASSQDSTRGHEQFF.

A few counts support this clone. J is TRBJ1-1 and V is TRBV15; a possible D gene is TRBD1 (6 bases). The germline CDR1 and CDR2 sequences are LNHNV and YYDKDF (reference sequence). The CDR3 sequence is 14 residues long. V shed 6 bases and J shed 0 bases, with 11 bases lying between them. CDR3 nucleotides: TGTGCCACCAGAAACAGGGATTTGAACACTGAAGCTTTCTTT. This sequence encodes CATRNRDLNTEAFF.

The chain links TRBV24-1 to TRBJ2-3; possible D gene TRBD2, 7 bases. The CDR3 covers 17 residues. CDR1 KGHDR and CDR2 SFDVKD come from the germline V gene. The ends were cut back, 5 bases at V and 0 bases at J, with 17 bases in the middle. This CDR3 reads CATSAVQGGGSTDTQYF. CDR3 DNA sequence: TGTGCCACCAGTGCCGTACAGGGAGGGGGAAGCACAGATACGCAGTATTTT.

The J gene is TRBJ2-3, the V gene TRBV19, with 7 bases fitting TRBD1. Germline CDR1 LNHDA, CDR2 SQIVND (reference sequence). This CDR3 has 15 amino acids. J was trimmed by 0 bases and V by 1 base; bases with no gene match: 1. The CDR3 loop reads CASSIGQGSTDTQYF. CDR3 nucleotides: TGTGCCAGTAGTATAGGACAGGGTAGCACAGATACGCAGTATTTT.

The sample holds a few counts of this clone. V and J are TRBV18 and TRBJ2-3; 14 nucleotides match TRBD2. CDR3 length equals 16 residues. From germline, CDR1 is KGHSH and CDR2 LQKENI. V lost 6 bases, J lost 4 bases, and 6 bases stayed unmatched. DNA of the CDR3: TGTGCCAGCTCCCCGGGACTAGCGGGAGCTGCAGATACGCAGTATTTT. This translates into CASSPGLAGAADTQYF.

This clone was recorded only once. The chain links TRBV19 to TRBJ2-1, with TRBD2 matching 10 bases. This CDR3 has 15 amino acids. The V gene end was trimmed by 2 bases and the J gene end by 7 bases; junction bases not matched to a gene: 5. Per germline, CDR1 LNHDA and CDR2 SQIVND (reference sequence). The CDR3 region has the DNA TGTGCCAGTAGTATACTAGCGGGAGTAGGAAATGAGCAGTTCTTC. Encoded protein: CASSILAGVGNEQFF.

This chain connects TRBV3-1 (or the pseudogene TRBV3-2) to TRBJ2-7, with D possibly matching TRBD1 (6 bases). This CDR3 contains 14 residues. Germline V gene lookup returns CDR1 LGHDT and CDR2 YNNKEL (reference sequence). Trimming shortened V by 5 bases and J by 2 bases, and 13 bases separated the two germline ends. The CDR3 coding sequence is TGTGCCAGCAGCATACCGGGACAAACCTACGAGCAGTACTTC. This gives the protein CASSIPGQTYEQYF.

The rearrangement joins TRBV7-3 to TRBJ2-3, with 9 bases fitting TRBD1. V was clipped by 5 bases and J by 6 bases; unmatched bases: 9. The CDR3 totals 15 residues. CDR1 SGHTA and CDR2 FQGTGA come from the germline V gene. CDR3 in amino acids: CASSIQGARSDTQYF. The CDR3 DNA sequence: TGTGCCAGCAGCATACAGGGGGCTCGATCCGATACGCAGTATTTT.

This clone was seen once. J is TRBJ2-7 and V is TRBV7-8; a possible D gene is TRBD2 (6 bases). The CDR3 extends over 15 amino acids. The ends were cut back, 5 bases at V and 5 bases at J, with 19 bases in the middle. Germline CDR1 and CDR2: SGHVS and FQNEAQ. The CDR3 nucleotides are TGTGCCAGCAGCCACTTTGGAGCGGGTCGGGACGAGCAGTACTTC. This codes for CASSHFGAGRDEQYF.

In DNA form, the CDR3 reads TGCGCCAGCAGTGAAGGGACTAGCGGGAAGTCCGCGCAGTATTTT. Translated, it gives CASSEGTSGKSAQYF. The V call is TRBV10-1, the J call TRBJ2-3, with 13 bases that match TRBD2. V lost 3 bases to trimming and J lost 10 bases; unmatched junction nucleotides: 7. The CDR3 is 15 residues long. CDR1 and CDR2 (germline): WNHNN, SYGVQD (reference sequence).

This chain links TRBV6-6 with TRBJ2-3; 9 positions agree with TRBD2. V gave up 9 bases and J gave up 6 bases; unmatched junction bases: 10. Looked up from germline, CDR1 is MNHNY and CDR2 is SVGAGI (reference sequence). The CDR3 runs 14 residues. CDR3 coding DNA: TGTGCCAGTAAATTAGCGGGAGAAAGGGATACGCAGTATTTT. It specifies CASKLAGERDTQYF.

V usage is TRBV6-1 and J usage is TRBJ1-3; D is possibly TRBD1 (6 bases). Per germline, CDR1 MNHNS and CDR2 SASEGT. The CDR3 covers 14 residues. V lost 3 bases and J lost 4, with 10 bases in between. CDR3 region: CASSEQGTGNTIYF. In DNA form, the CDR3 reads TGTGCCAGCAGTGAGCAGGGGACAGGAAACACCATATATTTT.

The gene calls are TRBV29-1 and TRBJ1-2, with D tentatively TRBD1 (6 bases). Germline CDR1 and CDR2: SQVTM and ANQGSEA. Deletions cut 6 bases from V and 3 bases from J, with 11 bases between. The CDR3 length is 12 residues. CDR3 DNA sequence: TGCAGCGTGAGGGGGGGAGACTATGGCTACACCTTC. Its protein product is CSVRGGDYGYTF. Full variable domain (rest looked up from reference TRBV29-1 and TRBJ1-2): SAVISQKPSRDICQRGTSLTIQCQVDSQVTMMFWYRQQPGQSLTLIATANQGSEATYESGFVIDKFPISRPNLTFSTLTVSNMSPEDSSIYLCSVRGGDYGYTFGSGTRLTVV.

V usage is TRBV30 and J usage is TRBJ2-3; 12 nucleotides line up with TRBD2. Trimming removed 1 base from V and 4 bases from J; junction bases left unmatched: 3. This CDR3 is 15 amino acids long. From germline, CDR1 is GTSNPN and CDR2 SVGIG (reference sequence). CDR3 amino acids: CAWSATSGRPDTQYF. CDR3 bases: TGTGCCTGGAGTGCGACTAGCGGGAGACCAGATACGCAGTATTTT.

The chain links TRBV19 to TRBJ2-5; TRBD1 agrees at 8 bases. Germline-derived CDR1 and CDR2 are LNHDA and SQIVND (reference sequence). After removal of 5 bases from V and 2 bases from J, the junction contained 19 bases not matched to a gene. This CDR3 has 19 residues. CDR3 coding DNA: TGTGCCAGTAGTCTTCGCTTCAGGGGGCCTGCGGGGCAACAAGAGACCCAGTACTTC. This gives the protein CASSLRFRGPAGQQETQYF.

This clone was seen just once. The CDR3 spells CASSLGREKLFF. The CDR3 coding sequence is TGTGCCAGCAGTCTCGGGAGGGAAAAACTGTTTTTT. This chain links TRBV25-1 with TRBJ1-4; D is unresolved. This CDR3 region has 12 residues. Germline CDR1 is MGHDK and CDR2 is SYGVNS. Trimming pared 5 bases from V and 8 bases from J, leaving 9 bases between.

This clone has just one count. The V gene is TRBV9, the J gene TRBJ2-7; 10 positions agree with TRBD1. The CDR3 has 14 amino acids. CDR1 is SGDLS and CDR2 is YYNGEE in the germline V gene. Trimming at V came to 3 bases and at J to 3 bases, leaving 3 bases not matched to a gene. The CDR3 DNA reads TGTGCCAGCAGCGACCGGGACAGGGGCTACGAGCAGTACTTC. The encoded protein is CASSDRDRGYEQYF.

There are a few counts of this clone. V is TRBV11-2 and J is TRBJ2-3; TRBD2 matches 9 bases. The CDR3 is 14 amino acids. The germline gives CDR1 SGHAT, CDR2 FQNNGV. Trimming cost V 0 bases and J 11 bases; bases outside gene matches: 6. The CDR3 coding sequence is TGTGCCAGCAGCTTAGAGGCTAGCGGGACGAAGCAGTATTTT. It encodes CASSLEASGTKQYF. Supplemented by reference TRBV11-2 and TRBJ2-3, the full variable domain reads EAGVAQSPRYKIIEKRQSVAFWCNPISGHATLYWYQQILGQGPKLLIQFQNNGVVDDSQLPKDRFSAERLKGVDSTLKIQPAKLEDSAVYLCASSLEASGTKQYFGPGTRLTVL.

This clone was observed a single time. V is TRBV14 and J is TRBJ2-7; 12 nucleotides align to TRBD2. The CDR3 is 16 residues long. The V and J ends lost 4 bases and 2 bases, in that order; junction bases with no gene match: 6. From germline, CDR1 is SGHDN and CDR2 FVKESK. For the CDR3, the DNA is TGTGCCAGCAGCCCGCTTTCTAGCGGGAGGGCCTACGAGCAGTACTTC. Translated, it gives CASSPLSSGRAYEQYF.

The rearrangement joins TRBV6-1 to TRBJ2-7; TRBD1 aligns across 8 bases. With 3 bases clipped from V and 5 bases from J, the junction kept 12 bases outside the gene matches. Germline V gene sequence: CDR1 MNHNS, CDR2 SASEGT. The CDR3 totals 16 residues. CDR3: CASSDRDRDRSNEQYF. In nucleotides, the CDR3 is TGTGCCAGCAGTGACAGGGACCGGGACAGGTCAAACGAGCAGTACTTC.

This rearrangement joins TRBV12-3 or TRBV12-4 to TRBJ1-6; D is uncertain. V was shortened by 5 bases and J by 10 bases, with 12 bases between the two germline ends. The CDR3 extends over 13 amino acids. CDR3 sequence (DNA): TGTGCCAGCAGTGTCCAGGTATTCTCACCCCTCCACTTT. This codes for CASSVQVFSPLHF.

J is TRBJ1-5 and V is TRBV7-2; TRBD1 agrees at 8 bases. The CDR3 is 16 amino acids. Germline-derived CDR1 and CDR2 are SGHTA and FQGNSA. V dropped 4 bases and J dropped 1; count of bases not matched to a gene: 6. CDR3 coding DNA: TGTGCCAGCAGCTGGAGGACAGGGTCCAGCAATCAGCCCCAGCATTTT. Its protein is CASSWRTGSSNQPQHF.

The chain employs TRBV6-1 and TRBJ1-1; D may be TRBD1 (5 bases). Deletions cut 2 bases from V and 3 bases from J, with 19 bases between. This CDR3 is 17 amino acids long. Germline assignment: CDR1 MNHNS and CDR2 SASEGT. The CDR3 here is CASSESGRSWGDTEAFF. The CDR3 bases are TGTGCCAGCAGTGAATCAGGGAGGTCTTGGGGAGACACTGAAGCTTTCTTT.

CDR3 protein: CASRDREYNEQFF. The CDR3 coding sequence is TGTGCTAGTCGGGACAGAGAATACAATGAGCAGTTCTTC. V is TRBV12-5 and J is TRBJ2-1, with TRBD1 matching 7 bases. The V gene's germline CDR1 is LGHNT and CDR2 FRNRAP. The ends lost 8 bases at V and 4 bases at J; junction bases unmatched: 5. This CDR3 spans 13 amino acids.

The rearrangement joins TRBV5-1 to TRBJ1-4, with D possibly TRBD1 on 5 matching bases. Germline CDR1 reads SGHRS; CDR2 reads YFSETQ. Trimming took 3 bases from V and 7 from J, leaving 19 bases between them. The CDR3 loop spans 16 amino acids. CDR3 bases: TGCGCCAGCAGCTCCACCCCGATTGGGGGGACTGAAAAACTGTTTTTT. Its translation is CASSSTPIGGTEKLFF.

The gene calls are TRBV3-1 (or the pseudogene TRBV3-2) and TRBJ1-1; D might be TRBD1 (5 bases). Looked up from germline, CDR1 is LGHDT and CDR2 is YNNKEL (reference sequence). Deletions cut 1 base from V and 1 base from J, with 13 bases between. The CDR3 is made up of 16 amino acids. CDR3 coding DNA: TGTGCCAGCAGCCAAGGGAAGGGACTCCCGAACACTGAAGCTTTCTTT. It translates to CASSQGKGLPNTEAFF.

Only a few counts were recorded for this clone. This rearrangement joins TRBV7-2 to TRBJ2-6; D gene uncertain. The germline V gene encodes CDR1 SGHTA and CDR2 FQGNSA. The length of the CDR3 is 16 residues. V dropped 4 bases and J dropped 0 bases, with 10 bases sitting between them. The CDR3 spells CASSSQVSSGANVLTF. CDR3 DNA: TGTGCCAGCAGCTCCCAAGTGAGCTCTGGGGCCAACGTCCTGACTTTC. Full variable domain (remainder filled in from reference TRBV7-2 and TRBJ2-6): GAGVSQSPSNKVTEKGKDVELRCDPISGHTALYWYRQSLGQGLEFLIYFQGNSAPDKSGLPSDRFSAERTGGSVSTLTIQRTQQEDSAVYLCASSSQVSSGANVLTFGAGSRLTVL.

The gene calls are TRBV5-1 and TRBJ1-1, with 7 bases fitting TRBD1. The V and J ends lost 4 bases and 1 base, in that order; junction bases with no gene match: 4. The CDR3 contains 14 residues. The germline CDR1 and CDR2 sequences are SGHRS and YFSETQ. The CDR3 loop reads CASSLRQGNTEAFF. The CDR3 DNA is TGCGCCAGCAGCCTGAGACAGGGGAACACTGAAGCTTTCTTT.

The chain combines TRBV19 with TRBJ1-5; D gene ambiguous. Germline V gene lookup returns CDR1 LNHDA and CDR2 SQIVND (reference sequence). CDR3 length: 15 amino acids. V lost 7 bases to trimming and J lost 3 bases, with 16 bases between them. Here the CDR3 reads CASTDLRVPNQPQHF. CDR3 sequence (DNA): TGTGCCAGTACGGACCTGCGGGTTCCCAATCAGCCCCAGCATTTT.

The rearrangement uses TRBV25-1 and TRBJ2-5; no clear D. The CDR3 is 14 residues long. Trimming took 1 base from V and 5 from J, leaving 11 bases between them. Germline V gene sequence: CDR1 MGHDK, CDR2 SYGVNS. The CDR3 nucleotides are TGTGCCAGCAGTGAATGGAGCAAAATGGAGACCCAGTACTTC. It codes for CASSEWSKMETQYF.

The V gene is TRBV30, the J gene TRBJ2-7, with D possibly matching TRBD1 (6 bases). With 1 base removed from V and 3 bases from J, the gap between germline ends came to 22 bases. Germline V CDR1 and CDR2: GTSNPN, SVGIG (reference sequence). The CDR3 runs 17 residues. This chain's CDR3 is CAWSGLGSGHFHYEQYF. CDR3 bases: TGTGCCTGGAGTGGATTGGGGTCGGGACATTTTCACTACGAGCAGTACTTC.